The 12 T cell receptor beta chains reported below all come from one sample, sequenced in a study of T cells after yellow fever vaccination. MiXCR was run by TCRdb on the 5' RACE reads, yielding one entry per CDR3 protein. The sample includes about 330,000 distinct CDR3 sequences, roughly 6.8% of them seen just once. The sample in question was PBMCs, obtained about 41 days after the first yellow fever vaccination. These receptors were collected from a man between 18 and 35 years old who received the YFV17D yellow fever vaccine.

The chain recombines TRBV5-1 with TRBJ1-5, with 9 bases that match TRBD1. With V trimmed by 9 bases and J by 5 bases, 6 bases remained unmatched. Germline V gives CDR1 SGHRS, CDR2 YFSETQ. The CDR3 is 13 residues long. The CDR3 protein is CANPTGGHQPQHF. The CDR3 nucleotides are TGCGCCAACCCAACAGGGGGCCATCAGCCCCAGCATTTT. Variable domain in full (rest from reference TRBV5-1 and TRBJ1-5): KAGVTQTPRYLIKTRGQQVTLSCSPISGHRSVSWYQQTPGQGLQFLFEYFSETQRNKGNFPGRFSGRQFSNSRSEMNVSTLELGDSALYLCANPTGGHQPQHFGDGTRLSIL.

The CDR3 reads CASSQPTGGDGYTF. CDR3 in DNA: TGCGCCAGCAGCCAACCGACAGGGGGTGATGGCTACACCTTC. The rearrangement links TRBV4-1 to TRBJ1-2, with 9 nucleotides matching TRBD1. This CDR3 has 14 residues. The germline CDR1 and CDR2 sequences are MGHRA and YSYEKL. Trimming cost V 2 bases and J 6 bases; bases outside gene matches: 4.

This clonotype was detected a few times. V gene TRBV5-1 combines with J gene TRBJ2-2, with TRBD2 as a possible D gene (5 bases). Trimming took 1 base from V and 2 from J, leaving 9 bases between them. The CDR3 consists of 15 residues. Germline CDR1 and CDR2: SGHRS and YFSETQ. The CDR3 spells CASSLSSGNTGELFF. CDR3 in DNA: TGCGCCAGCAGCTTGTCCTCGGGAAACACCGGGGAGCTGTTTTTT.

This clonotype was seen more than once but under ten times. One end of the junction does not line up with germline, which may come from a read error. The chain links TRBV20-1 to TRBJ2-5, with D perhaps TRBD1 (6 bases). The V gene's germline CDR1 is DFQATT and CDR2 SNEGSKA (reference sequence). The CDR3 length is 12 residues. In DNA form, the CDR3 reads TGCAGTGCTAGAGAGTGGACAGAGGCCCAGTACTTC. It codes for CSAREWTEAQYF.

The gene calls are TRBV6-4 and TRBJ1-1, with D possibly being TRBD1 (6 bases). Trimming took off 0 bases at V and 1 base at J, with 12 bases between the two ends. CDR1 and CDR2 (germline): MRHNA, SNTAGT. The CDR3 loop spans 16 amino acids. This CDR3 is CASSDSGGIRNTEAFF. The CDR3 region has the DNA TGTGCCAGCAGTGACTCCGGGGGCATACGGAACACTGAAGCTTTCTTT.

This chain connects TRBV29-1 to TRBJ1-5; no clear D gene. The CDR3 runs 13 residues. Germline V gene lookup returns CDR1 SQVTM and CDR2 ANQGSEA. Between the trimmed V and J ends, which lost 4 bases and 5 bases, there was a span of 12 bases. The CDR3 nucleotides are TGCAGCGTTGGGAGGGATATCGATCAGCCCCAGCATTTT. This translates into CSVGRDIDQPQHF.

The gene calls are TRBV7-2 and TRBJ1-2, with D possibly being TRBD1 (5 bases). Looked up from germline, CDR1 is SGHTA and CDR2 is FQGNSA. V lost 3 bases and J 4 bases, leaving 18 bases between the germline ends. The CDR3 is made up of 16 amino acids. The CDR3 nucleotides are TGTGCCAGCAGCTTCTCAATTCGTAGGGGCTCCTATGGCTACACCTTC. Its translation: CASSFSIRRGSYGYTF.

This chain connects TRBV27 to TRBJ2-4; TRBD1 agrees at 7 bases. This CDR3 spans 20 amino acids. Trimming removed 6 bases from V and 1 base from J; junction bases left unmatched: 21. The germline V gene has CDR1 MNHEY and CDR2 SMNVEV (reference sequence). CDR3 coding DNA: TGTGCCAGCAGCCTGACGGGAAGGGGGCAATGGAGTATGGCCAAAAACATTCAGTACTTC. It translates to CASSLTGRGQWSMAKNIQYF.

The J gene is TRBJ2-5, the V gene TRBV27; 8 bases map to TRBD2. Trimming at V came to 6 bases and at J to 1 base, leaving 4 bases not matched to a gene. The germline V gene has CDR1 MNHEY and CDR2 SMNVEV (reference sequence). The CDR3 has 14 amino acids. CDR3 in DNA: TGTGCCAGCAGCTCACTAGCGGCCCAAGAGACCCAGTACTTC. As protein: CASSSLAAQETQYF.

This clonotype was seen repeatedly, ten times or more. The chain uses TRBV7-2 and TRBJ2-3; a possible D gene is TRBD2 (5 bases). CDR3 length: 14 amino acids. Germline V lookup: CDR1 SGHTA, CDR2 FQGNSA. V lost 5 bases and J lost 5, with 14 bases in between. The CDR3 is CASSQSAGGDTQYF. The DNA of the CDR3 is TGTGCCAGCAGCCAAAGTGCCGGAGGAGATACGCAGTATTTT.

The sample holds one count of this clonotype. CDR3 sequence: CASSSGGRAETQYF. DNA for the CDR3: TGTGCCAGCAGCTCCGGGGGGAGGGCAGAGACCCAGTACTTC. V and J are TRBV7-7 and TRBJ2-5; 7 positions match TRBD2. The trim removed 4 bases at V and 4 bases at J, leaving 6 bases unmatched. The CDR3 is 14 amino acids. Germline V CDR1 and CDR2: SSHAT, FNYEAQ (reference sequence).

The table lists this clonotype with a few counts. This chain links TRBV6-2 or TRBV6-3 with TRBJ1-2, with D tentatively TRBD1 (5 bases). V dropped 0 bases and J dropped 7 bases, with 12 bases sitting between them. The CDR3 totals 14 residues. Germline assignment: CDR1 MNHEY and CDR2 SVGEGT. The CDR3 reads CASSYSSRGSGYTF. The CDR3 coding sequence is TGTGCCAGCAGTTACTCGAGTAGGGGAAGTGGCTACACCTTC.